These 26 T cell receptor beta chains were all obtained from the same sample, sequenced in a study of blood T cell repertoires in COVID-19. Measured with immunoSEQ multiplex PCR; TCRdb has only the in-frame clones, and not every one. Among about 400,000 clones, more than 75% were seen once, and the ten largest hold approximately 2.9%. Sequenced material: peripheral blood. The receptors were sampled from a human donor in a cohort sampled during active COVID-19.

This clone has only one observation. The CDR3 loop reads CASSYVGLARTGELFF. CDR3 in DNA: TGTGCCAGCAGTTACGTCGGACTAGCGCGAACCGGGGAGCTGTTTTTT. The rearrangement links TRBV6-5 to TRBJ2-2; 9 bases match TRBD2. Looked up from germline, CDR1 is MNHEY and CDR2 is SVGAGI. The CDR3 is 16 amino acids. Germline trimming cut 2 bases from V and 5 bases from J; bases unmatched to any gene: 6.

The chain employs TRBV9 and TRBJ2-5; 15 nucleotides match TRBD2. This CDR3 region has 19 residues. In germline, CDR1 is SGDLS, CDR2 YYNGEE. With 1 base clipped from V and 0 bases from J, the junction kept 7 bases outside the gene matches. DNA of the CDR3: TGTGCCAGCAGCGTAACCGGGACTAGCGGGGGGTCCTACCAAGAGACCCAGTACTTC. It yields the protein CASSVTGTSGGSYQETQYF.

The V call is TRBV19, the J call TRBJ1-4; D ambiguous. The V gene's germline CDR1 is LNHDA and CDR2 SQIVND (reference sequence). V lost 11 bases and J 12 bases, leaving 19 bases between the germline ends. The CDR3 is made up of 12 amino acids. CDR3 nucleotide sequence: TGTGCCGAGGGCGGACGGCAAGTGGAACTGTTTTTT. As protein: CAEGGRQVELFF. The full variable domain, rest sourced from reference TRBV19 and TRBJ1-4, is DGGITQSPKYLFRKEGQNVTLSCEQNLNHDAMYWYRQDPGQGLRLIYYSQIVNDFQKGDIAEGYSVSREKKESFPLTVTSAQKNPTAFYLCAEGGRQVELFFGSGTQLSVL.

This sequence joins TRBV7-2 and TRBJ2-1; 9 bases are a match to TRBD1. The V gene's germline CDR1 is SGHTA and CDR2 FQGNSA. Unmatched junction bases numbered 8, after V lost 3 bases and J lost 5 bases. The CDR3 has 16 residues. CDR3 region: CASSLNRDRANNEQFF. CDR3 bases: TGTGCCAGCAGCTTGAATCGGGACAGGGCGAACAATGAGCAGTTCTTC.

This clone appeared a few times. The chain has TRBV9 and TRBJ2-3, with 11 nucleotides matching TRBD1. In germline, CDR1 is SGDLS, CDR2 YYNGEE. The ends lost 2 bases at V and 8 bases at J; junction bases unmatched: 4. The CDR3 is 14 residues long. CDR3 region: CASSVGDRGTTQYF. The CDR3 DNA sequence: TGTGCCAGCAGCGTTGGGGACAGGGGGACTACGCAGTATTTT. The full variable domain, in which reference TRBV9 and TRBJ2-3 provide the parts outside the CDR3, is DSGVTQTPKHLITATGQRVTLRCSPRSGDLSVYWYQQSLDQGLQFLIQYYNGEERAKGNILERFSAQQFPDLHSELNLSSLELGDSALYFCASSVGDRGTTQYFGPGTRLTVL.

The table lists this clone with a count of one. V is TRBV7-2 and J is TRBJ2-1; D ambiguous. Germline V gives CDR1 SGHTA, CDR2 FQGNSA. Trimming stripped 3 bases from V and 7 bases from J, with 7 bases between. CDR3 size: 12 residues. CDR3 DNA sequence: TGTGCCAGCAGCTTGATCGAGAATGAGCAGTTCTTC. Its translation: CASSLIENEQFF. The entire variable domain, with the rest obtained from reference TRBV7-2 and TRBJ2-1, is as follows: GAGVSQSPSNKVTEKGKDVELRCDPISGHTALYWYRQSLGQGLEFLIYFQGNSAPDKSGLPSDRFSAERTGGSVSTLTIQRTQQEDSAVYLCASSLIENEQFFGPGTRLTVL.

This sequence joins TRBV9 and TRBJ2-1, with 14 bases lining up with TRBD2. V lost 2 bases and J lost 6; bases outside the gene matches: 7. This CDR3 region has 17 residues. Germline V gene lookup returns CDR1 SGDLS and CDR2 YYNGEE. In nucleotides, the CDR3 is TGTGCCAGCAGCGTTGGACTAGCGGGAGGTCTGGGCAATGAGCAGTTCTTC. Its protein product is CASSVGLAGGLGNEQFF.

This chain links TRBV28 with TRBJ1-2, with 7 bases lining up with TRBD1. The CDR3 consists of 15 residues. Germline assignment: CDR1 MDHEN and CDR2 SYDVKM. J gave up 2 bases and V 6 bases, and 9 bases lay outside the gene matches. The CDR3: CASRPPGQTNYGYTF. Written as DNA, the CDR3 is TGTGCCAGCAGGCCGCCGGGACAGACAAACTATGGCTACACCTTC.

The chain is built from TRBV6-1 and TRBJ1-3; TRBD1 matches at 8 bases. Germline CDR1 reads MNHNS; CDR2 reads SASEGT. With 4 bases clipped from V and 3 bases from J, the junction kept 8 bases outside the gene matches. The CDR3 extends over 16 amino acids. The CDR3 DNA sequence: TGTGCCAGCAGTGGAAGTCGGACAGGGTTTGGAAACACCATATATTTT. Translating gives CASSGSRTGFGNTIYF.

Here the CDR3 DNA reads TGCAGCGTTAATATAGGAGGTGGAGATACGCAGTATTTT. Translation: CSVNIGGGDTQYF. The gene calls are TRBV29-1 and TRBJ2-3; D possibly corresponds to TRBD2 (5 bases). This CDR3 has 13 residues. Trimming left V 5 bases short and J 5 bases short, with 14 bases between. Per the germline V gene, CDR1 is SQVTM and CDR2 is ANQGSEA.

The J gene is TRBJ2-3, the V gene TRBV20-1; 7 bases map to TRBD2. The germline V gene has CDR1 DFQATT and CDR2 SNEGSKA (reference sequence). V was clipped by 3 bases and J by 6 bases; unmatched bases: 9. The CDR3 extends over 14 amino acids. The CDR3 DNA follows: TGCAGTGCTAGTAAGGGGAGGGAAAGGGATACGCAGTATTTT. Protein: CSASKGRERDTQYF.

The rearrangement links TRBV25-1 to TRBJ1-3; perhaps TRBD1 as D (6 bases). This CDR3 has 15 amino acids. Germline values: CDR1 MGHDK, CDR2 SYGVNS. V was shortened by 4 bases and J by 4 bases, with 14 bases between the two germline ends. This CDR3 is CASSVAGAGGNTIYF. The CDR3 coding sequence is TGTGCCAGCAGTGTGGCGGGGGCGGGAGGAAACACCATATATTTT.

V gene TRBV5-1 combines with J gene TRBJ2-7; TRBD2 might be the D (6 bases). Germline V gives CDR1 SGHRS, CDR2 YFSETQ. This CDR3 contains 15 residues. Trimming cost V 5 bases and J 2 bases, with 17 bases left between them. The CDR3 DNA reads TGCGCCAGCAGGCGAGGGGAGGTAGGGACCTACGAGCAGTACTTC. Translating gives CASRRGEVGTYEQYF.

The CDR3 DNA is TGTGCCAGCTCAAGGACTAGCGGGGGCACCGAGTTTTATGAGCAGTTCTTC. Translation gives CASSRTSGGTEFYEQFF. The chain uses TRBV18 and TRBJ2-1; 13 bases agree with TRBD2. Germline V gene lookup returns CDR1 KGHSH and CDR2 LQKENI. J gave up 8 bases and V 5 bases, and 12 bases lay outside the gene matches. The CDR3 contains 17 residues.

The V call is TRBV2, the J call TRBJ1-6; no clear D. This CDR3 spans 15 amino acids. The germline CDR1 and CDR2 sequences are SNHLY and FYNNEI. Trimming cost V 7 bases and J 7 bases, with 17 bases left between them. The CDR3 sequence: CASMREPFVNSPLHF. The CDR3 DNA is TGTGCCAGCATGCGGGAGCCGTTTGTGAATTCACCCCTCCACTTT.

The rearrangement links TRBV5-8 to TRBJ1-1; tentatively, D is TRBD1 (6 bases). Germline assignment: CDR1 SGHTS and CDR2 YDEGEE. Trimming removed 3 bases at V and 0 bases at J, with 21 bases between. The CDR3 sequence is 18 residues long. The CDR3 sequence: CASSWIPSTGRVNTEAFF. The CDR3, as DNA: TGTGCCAGCAGCTGGATCCCTTCGACAGGTAGGGTGAACACTGAAGCTTTCTTT.

For the CDR3, the DNA is TGTGCCAGCAGCTTAGGACTATCACACGGCTCACCCCTCCACTTT. Translated: CASSLGLSHGSPLHF. This chain uses TRBV7-2 with TRBJ1-6; D gene uncertain. Trimming shortened V by 1 base and J by 10 bases, and 14 bases separated the two germline ends. The CDR3 runs 15 residues. Germline-derived CDR1 and CDR2 are SGHTA and FQGNSA.

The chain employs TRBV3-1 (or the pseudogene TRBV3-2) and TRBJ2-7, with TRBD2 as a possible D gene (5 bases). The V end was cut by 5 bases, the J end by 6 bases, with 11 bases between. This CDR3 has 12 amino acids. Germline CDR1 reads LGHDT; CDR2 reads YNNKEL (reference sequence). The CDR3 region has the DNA TGTGCCAGCAGCTTAGAGGGCCTCGAGCAGTACTTC. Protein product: CASSLEGLEQYF.

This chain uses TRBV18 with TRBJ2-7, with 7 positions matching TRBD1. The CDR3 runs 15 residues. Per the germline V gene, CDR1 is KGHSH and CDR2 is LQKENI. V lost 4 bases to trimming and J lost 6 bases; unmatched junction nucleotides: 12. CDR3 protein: CASSQRDGTAGEQYF. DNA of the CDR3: TGTGCCAGCTCACAGAGGGACGGGACAGCCGGCGAGCAGTACTTC.

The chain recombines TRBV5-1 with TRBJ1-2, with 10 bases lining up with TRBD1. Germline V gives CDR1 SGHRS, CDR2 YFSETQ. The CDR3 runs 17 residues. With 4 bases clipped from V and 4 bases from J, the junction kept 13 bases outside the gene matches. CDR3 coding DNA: TGCGCCAGCAGCGAGGACGCCGGGACAGGGGACCTCTATGGCTACACCTTC. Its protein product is CASSEDAGTGDLYGYTF.

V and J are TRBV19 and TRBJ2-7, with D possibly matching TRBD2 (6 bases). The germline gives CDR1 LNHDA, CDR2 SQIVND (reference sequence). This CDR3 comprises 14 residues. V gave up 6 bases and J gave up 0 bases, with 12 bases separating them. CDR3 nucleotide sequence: TGTGCCAGTAGCGTCCGGGGGAGCTCCTACGAGCAGTACTTC. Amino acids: CASSVRGSSYEQYF.

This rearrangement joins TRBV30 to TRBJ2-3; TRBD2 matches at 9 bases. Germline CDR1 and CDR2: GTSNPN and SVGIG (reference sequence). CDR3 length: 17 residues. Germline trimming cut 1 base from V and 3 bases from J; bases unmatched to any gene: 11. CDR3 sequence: CAWSALSPAGGTDTQYF. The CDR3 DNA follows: TGTGCCTGGAGTGCCCTTTCACCTGCGGGGGGGACAGATACGCAGTATTTT.

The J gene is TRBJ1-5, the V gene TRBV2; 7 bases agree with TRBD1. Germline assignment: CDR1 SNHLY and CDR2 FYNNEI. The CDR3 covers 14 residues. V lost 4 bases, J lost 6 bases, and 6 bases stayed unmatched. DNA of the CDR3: TGTGCCAGCAGTGGAGACAGGGACGGTCAGCCCCAGCATTTT. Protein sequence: CASSGDRDGQPQHF.

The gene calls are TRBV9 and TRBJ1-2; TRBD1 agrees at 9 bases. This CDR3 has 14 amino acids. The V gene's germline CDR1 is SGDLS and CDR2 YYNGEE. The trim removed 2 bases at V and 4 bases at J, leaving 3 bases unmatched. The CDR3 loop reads CASSVGTGTYGYTF. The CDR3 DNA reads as TGTGCCAGCAGCGTTGGGACAGGGACCTATGGCTACACCTTC.

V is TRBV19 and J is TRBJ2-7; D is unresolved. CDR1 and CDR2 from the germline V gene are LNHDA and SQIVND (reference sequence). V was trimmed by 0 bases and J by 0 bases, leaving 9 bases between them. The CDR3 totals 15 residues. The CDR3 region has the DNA TGTGCCAGTAGTATAGACGTCGACATCTCCTACGAGCAGTACTTC. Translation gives CASSIDVDISYEQYF.

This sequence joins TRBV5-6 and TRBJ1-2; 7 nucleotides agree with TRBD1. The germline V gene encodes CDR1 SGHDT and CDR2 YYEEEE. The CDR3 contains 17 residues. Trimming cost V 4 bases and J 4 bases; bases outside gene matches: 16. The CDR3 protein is CASSMGRGLTPPYGYTF. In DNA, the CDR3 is TGTGCCAGCAGCATGGGGAGGGGGCTCACGCCTCCCTATGGCTACACCTTC.